The 10 T cell receptor beta chains below come from one sample, sequenced in a study of cytomegalovirus exposure and HLA in healthy donors. The PCR made use of 60 Vbeta and 13 Jbeta primers. Measured with immunoSEQ multiplex PCR; TCRdb has only the in-frame clones, and not every one. The data hold some 200,000 clones, with 81% observed a single time. The sequenced sample was PBMCs. Every receptor here comes from a man aged 50 to 60 in good health and CMV-seronegative.

The rearrangement joins TRBV11-2 to TRBJ2-7; 9 positions match TRBD1. CDR1 is SGHAT and CDR2 is FQNNGV in the germline V gene. The CDR3 covers 14 residues. With 0 bases clipped from V and 4 bases from J, the junction kept 1 base outside the gene matches. Here the CDR3 reads CASSLDGQGYEQYF. The CDR3 nucleotides are TGTGCCAGCAGCTTAGACGGACAGGGGTACGAGCAGTACTTC.

This chain uses TRBV5-8 with TRBJ1-2; D ambiguous. The V gene lost 1 base and the J gene lost 2 bases, with 6 bases spanning the gap. In germline, CDR1 is SGHTS, CDR2 YDEGEE. This CDR3 comprises 13 residues. The CDR3 spells CASSLIRNYGYTF. The CDR3 nucleotides are TGTGCCAGCAGCTTGATCCGGAACTATGGCTACACCTTC.

The rearrangement links TRBV2 to TRBJ2-7; 7 bases agree with TRBD1. The V gene end was trimmed by 6 bases and the J gene end by 4 bases; junction bases not matched to a gene: 9. The CDR3 consists of 14 residues. Looked up from germline, CDR1 is SNHLY and CDR2 is FYNNEI. The CDR3, as DNA: TGTGCCAGCAGGGAGGACAGGCTTCTTTACGAGCAGTACTTC. The encoded protein is CASREDRLLYEQYF.

This chain uses TRBV7-9 with TRBJ2-7, with 8 bases matching TRBD1. There are 15 residues in the CDR3. The V gene end was trimmed by 5 bases and the J gene end by 5 bases; junction bases not matched to a gene: 11. The germline CDR1 and CDR2 sequences are SEHNR and FQNEAQ (reference sequence). CDR3 bases: TGTGCCAGCAGCGGGGCCCAGGGGGCGAAAAACGAGCAGTACTTC. It yields the protein CASSGAQGAKNEQYF. The complete variable domain, with remaining parts taken from reference TRBV7-9 and TRBJ2-7, reads DTGVSQNPRHKITKRGQNVTFRCDPISEHNRLYWYRQTLGQGPEFLTYFQNEAQLEKSRLLSDRFSAERPKGSFSTLEIQRTEQGDSAMYLCASSGAQGAKNEQYFGPGTRLTVT.

V gene TRBV18 combines with J gene TRBJ2-5, with 7 bases fitting TRBD1. Germline loops: CDR1 KGHSH, CDR2 LQKENI. V was pared by 6 bases and J by 5 bases, with 6 bases of the junction left unmatched. The CDR3 is 13 residues long. The CDR3 DNA sequence: TGTGCCAGCTCCACAGGGGACGGGGAGACCCAGTACTTC. Translation gives CASSTGDGETQYF.

The rearrangement uses TRBV7-2 and TRBJ1-3; a weak D match, TRBD1 (5 bases). The V gene's germline CDR1 is SGHTA and CDR2 FQGNSA. V was pared by 5 bases and J by 0 bases, with 8 bases between. The CDR3 covers 14 residues. CDR3 in amino acids: CASSPDSSGNTIYF. The CDR3 nucleotides read TGTGCCAGCAGCCCCGACAGCTCTGGAAACACCATATATTTT.

The rearrangement links TRBV5-6 to TRBJ2-2; a possible D gene is TRBD2 (5 bases). Germline CDR1 is SGHDT and CDR2 is YYEEEE. Trimming took 4 bases from V and 13 from J, leaving 14 bases between them. The CDR3 is 12 amino acids. CDR3 sequence reads: CASSGDTAGLFF. DNA of the CDR3: TGTGCCAGCAGCGGCGATACCGCGGGGCTGTTTTTT.

The chain joins TRBV4-2 to TRBJ1-2; D is unresolved. The germline gives CDR1 LGHNA, CDR2 YNFKEQ. Between the trimmed V and J ends, which lost 3 bases and 4 bases, there was a span of 15 bases. CDR3 length equals 15 residues. CDR3 sequence (DNA): TGTGCCAGCAGCCAGAACTTCCTCGGAGGCTATGGCTACACCTTC. This sequence encodes CASSQNFLGGYGYTF.

CDR3 DNA: TGTGCCAGCAGTTACCAGAAACGCGCAGGCGAGCAGTACTTC. It is translated as CASSYQKRAGEQYF. The chain joins TRBV6-5 to TRBJ2-7; D gene unclear. Trimming removed 2 bases from V and 6 bases from J, with 14 bases in between. Germline-derived CDR1 and CDR2 are MNHEY and SVGAGI. The CDR3 has 14 residues.

The rearrangement uses TRBV5-1 and TRBJ1-1; unclear D gene. The CDR3 is 12 residues long. Germline CDR1 SGHRS, CDR2 YFSETQ. V was clipped by 0 bases and J by 8 bases, with 8 bases between them. CDR3 bases: TGCGCCAGCAGCTTGGAAGGCAGGGAAGCTTTCTTT. Residues: CASSLEGREAFF.